Below, 25 T cell receptor beta chains from the same sample are listed, as sequenced in a study of T cells in Graves' hyperthyroidism and ophthalmopathy. Amplified TCR beta CDR3 regions came from RNA transcripts. The TCR CDR3 first-round RT-PCR relied on the HTBI primer set. One entry per CDR3 protein results from TCRdb running MiXCR on the multiplex PCR reads. Here the sample spans 480,000 or so distinct CDR3 sequences, 46% being singletons. Sequenced input: peripheral blood or thyroid tissue (not recorded which). The receptors were gathered from an adult woman with Graves' disease, either hyperthyroidism or ophthalmopathy (not recorded which).

The chain links TRBV11-2 to TRBJ2-6, with a tentative D call TRBD2 (6 bases). Germline V gives CDR1 SGHAT, CDR2 FQNNGV. The CDR3 sequence is 15 residues long. V lost 5 bases to trimming and J lost 11 bases, with 19 bases between them. The CDR3 is CASSHPSGSAYVLTF. CDR3 DNA sequence: TGTGCCAGCAGCCATCCATCCGGGAGCGCCTACGTCCTGACTTTC.

In this sample, this clonotype turned up once. The chain joins TRBV7-9 to TRBJ2-2; the D gene is possibly TRBD2 (5 bases). Germline CDR1 reads SEHNR; CDR2 reads FQNEAQ (reference sequence). The V end lost 3 bases, the J end lost 7 bases, and 9 bases lay between the germline ends. CDR3 length equals 13 residues. CDR3 amino acids: CASSLREGGELFF. The CDR3 nucleotides read TGTGCCAGCAGCTTGAGGGAAGGCGGGGAGCTGTTTTTT.

This clonotype was seen just once. The chain couples TRBV29-1 to TRBJ1-1, with 7 bases that match TRBD1. Germline CDR1 reads SQVTM; CDR2 reads ANQGSEA. This CDR3 region has 14 residues. With 7 bases clipped from V and 4 bases from J, the junction kept 12 bases outside the gene matches. The CDR3 DNA is TGCAGCGGTCATCAACAGGGGACCTTCACTGAAGCTTTCTTT. The encoded protein is CSGHQQGTFTEAFF.

This clonotype was recorded at least ten times. This sequence joins TRBV11-2 and TRBJ2-6; 8 bases match TRBD1. Germline lookup yields CDR1 SGHAT and CDR2 FQNNGV. The CDR3 is 18 amino acids. With V trimmed by 5 bases and J by 0 bases, 9 bases remained unmatched. CDR3 DNA sequence: TGTGCCAGCAGCACCAGGACAGGGTTCTCCTCTGGGGCCAACGTCCTGACTTTC. The encoded protein is CASSTRTGFSSGANVLTF.

Here the CDR3 reads CASSQGPGRGTEAFF. The CDR3 nucleotides are TGTGCCAGCAGCCAAGGACCAGGGAGAGGCACTGAAGCTTTCTTT. V is TRBV14 and J is TRBJ1-1; tentative D call: TRBD1 (5 bases). Trimming removed 1 base at V and 4 bases at J, with 13 bases between. Germline V lookup: CDR1 SGHDN, CDR2 FVKESK. There are 15 residues in the CDR3.

The chain couples TRBV7-2 to TRBJ1-1; D remains ambiguous. The CDR3 is 13 residues long. Trimming left V 1 base short and J 4 bases short, with 7 bases between. The germline V gene encodes CDR1 SGHTA and CDR2 FQGNSA. The CDR3 is CASSLDWGTEAFF. The DNA for the CDR3 is TGTGCCAGCAGCTTAGATTGGGGCACTGAAGCTTTCTTT. The complete variable domain, with remaining parts taken from reference TRBV7-2 and TRBJ1-1, reads GAGVSQSPSNKVTEKGKDVELRCDPISGHTALYWYRQSLGQGLEFLIYFQGNSAPDKSGLPSDRFSAERTGGSVSTLTIQRTQQEDSAVYLCASSLDWGTEAFFGQGTRLTVV.

This clonotype was observed at least ten times. The J gene is TRBJ2-7, the V gene TRBV20-1; 8 bases line up with TRBD1. CDR3 size: 11 residues. V lost 3 bases and J lost 9; bases outside the gene matches: 4. Germline V gene data show CDR1 as DFQATT and CDR2 as SNEGSKA (reference sequence). In nucleotides, the CDR3 is TGCAGTGCTAGCAGGGGGCTCGGGCAGTACTTC. Translated: CSASRGLGQYF.

The CDR3: CASSPRNSGELFF. The CDR3 region has the DNA TGTGCCAGCAGCCCGCGGAATTCTGGGGAGCTGTTTTTT. V usage is TRBV7-9 and J usage is TRBJ2-2; D call uncertain. Germline CDR1 and CDR2: SEHNR and FQNEAQ (reference sequence). The V end was cut by 5 bases, the J end by 8 bases, with 12 bases between. This CDR3 has 13 amino acids.

The V and J genes are TRBV20-1 and TRBJ1-4; weak D call: TRBD1 (5 bases). V was cut by 3 bases and J by 8 bases, with 16 bases left in between. Looked up from germline, CDR1 is DFQATT and CDR2 is SNEGSKA (reference sequence). The CDR3 covers 14 residues. Here the CDR3 reads CSARGGGLYEKLFF. CDR3 nucleotides: TGCAGTGCTAGGGGCGGGGGTCTATACGAAAAACTGTTTTTT.

V usage is TRBV6-5 and J usage is TRBJ2-7; 8 nucleotides agree with TRBD1. Germline-derived CDR1 and CDR2 are MNHEY and SVGAGI. V dropped 8 bases and J dropped 3; count of bases not matched to a gene: 6. This CDR3 contains 13 residues. The CDR3 region has the DNA TGTGCCAGCGGAAAAGGACAGGGCTACGAGCAGTACTTC. Its translation is CASGKGQGYEQYF.

The V gene is TRBV29-1, the J gene TRBJ1-4; TRBD1 is a possible D gene (5 bases). V lost 6 bases and J lost 7, with 12 bases in between. Germline lookup yields CDR1 SQVTM and CDR2 ANQGSEA. The CDR3 consists of 12 residues. Written as DNA, the CDR3 is TGCAGCGTGTGGACAAGCGGTGAAAAACTGTTTTTT. It encodes CSVWTSGEKLFF.

This clonotype appeared a few times. The chain couples TRBV29-1 to TRBJ1-1; no clear D gene. This CDR3 contains 11 residues. V was cut by 4 bases and J by 5 bases, with 8 bases left in between. Looked up from germline, CDR1 is SQVTM and CDR2 is ANQGSEA. CDR3 residues: CSVVDRTEAFF. The CDR3 nucleotides are TGCAGCGTTGTCGATCGTACTGAAGCTTTCTTT. Combining the CDR3 with reference TRBV29-1 and TRBJ1-1 gives the whole variable domain SAVISQKPSRDICQRGTSLTIQCQVDSQVTMMFWYRQQPGQSLTLIATANQGSEATYESGFVIDKFPISRPNLTFSTLTVSNMSPEDSSIYLCSVVDRTEAFFGQGTRLTVV.

The chain carries TRBV10-3 and TRBJ2-7, with 8 bases identical to TRBD1. The CDR3 extends over 12 amino acids. Trimming took 10 bases from V and 4 from J; bases not matched to a gene: 6. Germline CDR1 and CDR2: ENHRY and SYGVKD. CDR3 in DNA: TGTGCCACACGGGACAGGCGGTACGAGCAGTACTTC. Translation: CATRDRRYEQYF.

V gene TRBV29-1 combines with J gene TRBJ2-7, with D maybe TRBD1 (5 bases). V gave up 3 bases and J gave up 0 bases, with 21 bases separating them. This CDR3 contains 17 residues. CDR1 and CDR2 from the germline V gene are SQVTM and ANQGSEA. The CDR3 loop is CSVDFPFWAGPSYEQYF. CDR3 DNA: TGCAGCGTTGACTTCCCCTTTTGGGCAGGGCCCTCCTACGAGCAGTACTTC.

The chain recombines TRBV7-2 with TRBJ1-1, with D perhaps matching TRBD1 (6 bases). The CDR3 extends over 13 amino acids. Germline V lookup: CDR1 SGHTA, CDR2 FQGNSA. V lost 2 bases, J lost 9 bases, and 13 bases lay in between. The CDR3, as DNA: TGTGCCAGCAGCTTAAACAGGGTAGGAAAAGCTTTCTTT. Its protein is CASSLNRVGKAFF.

The gene calls are TRBV15 and TRBJ1-5; D is perhaps TRBD1 (6 bases). The CDR3 loop spans 13 amino acids. Germline V gene lookup returns CDR1 LNHNV and CDR2 YYDKDF (reference sequence). Trimming stripped 0 bases from V and 8 bases from J, with 8 bases between. The CDR3 loop is CATSRDPGEPQHF. The CDR3 region has the DNA TGTGCCACCAGCAGAGATCCAGGGGAGCCCCAGCATTTT.

The J gene is TRBJ1-6, the V gene TRBV9, with D possibly matching TRBD1 (6 bases). The germline gives CDR1 SGDLS, CDR2 YYNGEE. V was shortened by 3 bases and J by 10 bases, with 14 bases between the two germline ends. The CDR3 has 14 amino acids. CDR3 sequence reads: CASSGQAGGSPLHF. CDR3 sequence (DNA): TGTGCCAGCAGCGGACAGGCGGGAGGATCACCCCTCCACTTT.

This clonotype was counted many times. The rearrangement uses TRBV12-3 or TRBV12-4 and TRBJ1-6, with D possibly TRBD1 on 5 matching bases. The CDR3 extends over 16 amino acids. The V and J ends lost 6 bases and 8 bases respectively, with 20 bases between them. CDR3 sequence (DNA): TGTGCCAGCAGCCCACGGGACCAGGGTAGGGATTCACCCCTCCACTTT. This gives the protein CASSPRDQGRDSPLHF.

A note on this clonotype: This may come from a read error, since a much larger clone is one base off. The chain joins TRBV6-1 to TRBJ2-7; tentatively, D is TRBD1 (6 bases). The length of the CDR3 is 13 residues. Germline lookup yields CDR1 MNHNS and CDR2 SASEGT. CDR3 amino acids: CASSPQGTREPYF. The CDR3 DNA follows: TGTGCCAGCAGTCCCCAGGGGACGAGGGAGCCGTACTTC.

Of note for this clonotype: A much more abundant neighbour one base away suggests this may be a read error. This rearrangement joins TRBV5-6 to TRBJ2-7; D uncertain. The CDR3 totals 13 residues. Germline CDR1 reads SGHDT; CDR2 reads YYEEEE. V lost 1 base and J lost 6, with 11 bases in between. CDR3 residues: CASSLTSTCEQYF. DNA of the CDR3: TGTGCCAGCAGCTTGACTTCTACCTGCGAGCAGTACTTC.

In regard to this clonotype: A read error may produce the germline difference seen at one junction end. The gene calls are TRBV20-1 and TRBJ2-2, with D tentatively TRBD1 (5 bases). The V gene's germline CDR1 is DFQATT and CDR2 SNEGSKA (reference sequence). The CDR3 length is 8 residues. The CDR3 DNA is TGCAGTGCTAGAGGGTCAGGGTTT. Translating it yields CSARGSGF.

The genes are TRBV7-2 and TRBJ2-5, with TRBD1 identical over 7 bases. J was trimmed by 3 bases and V by 3 bases; bases with no gene match: 4. Germline V CDR1 and CDR2: SGHTA, FQGNSA. This CDR3 has 14 amino acids. Here the CDR3 DNA reads TGTGCCAGCAGCTTTGGCGGACAGGAAGAGACCCAGTACTTC. Protein: CASSFGGQEETQYF.

About this clonotype: A read error may explain this, as a much larger clone is one base away. The chain uses TRBV6-1 and TRBJ1-1, with 7 bases lining up with TRBD1. The CDR3 runs to 14 residues. Germline CDR1 MNHNS, CDR2 SASEGT. The CDR3 region has the DNA TGTGCCAGCAGCCAACAGGGGCGAGATCCTGAAGCTGTCTTT. Its translation: CASSQQGRDPEAVF.

This clonotype was counted ten times or more. This chain connects TRBV20-1 to TRBJ2-7; 8 bases align to TRBD1. Germline lookup yields CDR1 DFQATT and CDR2 SNEGSKA (reference sequence). The length of the CDR3 is 14 residues. With V trimmed by 4 bases and J by 1 base, 6 bases remained unmatched. CDR3 sequence: CSANKRTGSYEQYF. The CDR3 DNA follows: TGCAGTGCTAACAAAAGGACAGGGTCCTACGAGCAGTACTTC.

This chain joins TRBV28 and TRBJ2-6, with D unclear. In germline, CDR1 is MDHEN, CDR2 SYDVKM. Trimming pared 8 bases from V and 4 bases from J, leaving 12 bases between. This CDR3 contains 14 residues. For the CDR3, the DNA is TGTGCCAGCGGCCTGGGCGCCGGGGCCAACGTCCTGACTTTC. It specifies CASGLGAGANVLTF.